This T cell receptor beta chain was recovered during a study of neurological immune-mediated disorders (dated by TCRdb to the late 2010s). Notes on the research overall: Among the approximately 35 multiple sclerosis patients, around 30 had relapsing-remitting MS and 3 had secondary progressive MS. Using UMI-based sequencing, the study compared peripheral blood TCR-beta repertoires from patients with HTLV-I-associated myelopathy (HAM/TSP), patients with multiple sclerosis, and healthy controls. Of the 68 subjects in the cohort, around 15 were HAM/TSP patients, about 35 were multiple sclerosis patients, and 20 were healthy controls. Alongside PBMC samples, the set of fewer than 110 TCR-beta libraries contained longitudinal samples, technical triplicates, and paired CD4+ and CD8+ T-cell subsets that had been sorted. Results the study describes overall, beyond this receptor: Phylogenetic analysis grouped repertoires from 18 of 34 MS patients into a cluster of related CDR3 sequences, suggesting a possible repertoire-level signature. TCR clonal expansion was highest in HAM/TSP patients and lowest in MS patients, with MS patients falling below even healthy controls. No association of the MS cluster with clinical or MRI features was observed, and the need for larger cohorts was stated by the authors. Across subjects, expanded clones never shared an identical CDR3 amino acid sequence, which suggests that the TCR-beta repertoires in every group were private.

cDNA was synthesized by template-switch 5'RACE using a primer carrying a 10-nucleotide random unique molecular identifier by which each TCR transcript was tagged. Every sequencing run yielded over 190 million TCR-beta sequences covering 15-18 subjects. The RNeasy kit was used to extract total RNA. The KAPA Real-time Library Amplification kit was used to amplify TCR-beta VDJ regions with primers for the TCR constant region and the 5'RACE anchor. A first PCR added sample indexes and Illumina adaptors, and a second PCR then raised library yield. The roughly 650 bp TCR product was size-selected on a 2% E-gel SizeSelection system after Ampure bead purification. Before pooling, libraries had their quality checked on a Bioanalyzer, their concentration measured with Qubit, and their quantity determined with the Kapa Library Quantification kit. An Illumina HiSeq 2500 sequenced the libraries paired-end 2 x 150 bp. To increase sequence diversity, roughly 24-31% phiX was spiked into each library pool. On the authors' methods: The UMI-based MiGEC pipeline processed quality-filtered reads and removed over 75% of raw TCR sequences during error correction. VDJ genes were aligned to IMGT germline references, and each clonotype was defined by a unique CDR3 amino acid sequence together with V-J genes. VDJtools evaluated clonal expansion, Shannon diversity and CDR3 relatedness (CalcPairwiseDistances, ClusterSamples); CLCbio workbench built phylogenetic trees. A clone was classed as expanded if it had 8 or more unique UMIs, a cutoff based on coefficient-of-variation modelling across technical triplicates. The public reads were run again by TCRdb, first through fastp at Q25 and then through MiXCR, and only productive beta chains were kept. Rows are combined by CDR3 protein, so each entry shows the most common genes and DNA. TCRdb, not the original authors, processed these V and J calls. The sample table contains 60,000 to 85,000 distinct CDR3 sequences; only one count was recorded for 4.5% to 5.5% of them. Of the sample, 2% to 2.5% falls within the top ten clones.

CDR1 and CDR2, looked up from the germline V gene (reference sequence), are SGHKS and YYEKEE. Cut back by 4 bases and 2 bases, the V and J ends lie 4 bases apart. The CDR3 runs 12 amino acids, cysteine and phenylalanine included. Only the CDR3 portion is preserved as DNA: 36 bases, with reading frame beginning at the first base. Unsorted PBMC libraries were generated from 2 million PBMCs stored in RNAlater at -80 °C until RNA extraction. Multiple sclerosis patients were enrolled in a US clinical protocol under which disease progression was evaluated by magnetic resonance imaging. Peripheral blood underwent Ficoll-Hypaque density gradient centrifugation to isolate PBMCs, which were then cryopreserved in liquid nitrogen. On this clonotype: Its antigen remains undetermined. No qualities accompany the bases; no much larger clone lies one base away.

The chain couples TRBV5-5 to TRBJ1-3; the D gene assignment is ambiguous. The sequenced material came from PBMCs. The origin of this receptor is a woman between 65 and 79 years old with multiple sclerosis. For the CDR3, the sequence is CASSGTGNTIYF. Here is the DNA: TGTGCCAGCAGCGGGACTGGAAACACCATATATTTT.